The following is a TCR beta chain sequence with its context. This specimen belongs to a study of identical twins. V gave up 3 bases and J gave up 2 bases, with 11 bases separating them. CDR1 and CDR2 from the germline V gene are LNHDA and SQIVND (reference sequence). The CDR3 is made up of 14 amino acids. TCRdb processed the 5' RACE reads anew with MiXCR; each CDR3 protein has one entry. The table shows about 340,000 distinct CDR3 sequences, with roughly 12% occurring only once. These records were also assigned to another study, of yellow fever vaccine responses in identical twins.

This TCR was recovered from a woman aged 18-29 years in good health. This sequence joins TRBV19 and TRBJ2-7; D remains unclear. The sample comprised CD8+ T cells sorted from blood. CDR3 amino acids: CASSIGDGTYEQYF. CDR3 bases: TGTGCCAGTAGTATTGGTGACGGAACCTACGAGCAGTACTTC.